Sequencing of this T cell receptor beta chain was carried out in a study of T cells after yellow fever vaccination. Universal primer sites and UMIs were introduced during 5'RACE template-switching synthesis of TCR cDNA. TCRdb reprocessed the 5' RACE reads with MiXCR, giving one entry per CDR3 protein. The sample includes about 630,000 distinct CDR3 sequences, about 12% of them seen just once. CDR3 length equals 13 residues. V gave up 9 bases and J gave up 5 bases, with 16 bases separating them. Germline values: CDR1 MNHEY, CDR2 SMNVEV (reference sequence). Comments on this clonotype: No antigen is known for it.

General study findings and limits: Sorted repertoires could include abundant contaminating clonotypes from bulk cells. On re-exposure, the response was weaker but peaked faster, at day 5 versus 15.

The chain carries TRBV27 and TRBJ1-1, with D possibly being TRBD1 (6 bases). This receptor was obtained from a man aged 25-45 years who received the YFV17D yellow fever vaccine. The specimen comprised PBMCs, sampled on the day of the yellow fever booster vaccination. The CDR3 DNA is TGTGCCAGTAGTATTGGGGGCCGTACTGAAGCTTTCTTT. Protein product: CASSIGGRTEAFF.